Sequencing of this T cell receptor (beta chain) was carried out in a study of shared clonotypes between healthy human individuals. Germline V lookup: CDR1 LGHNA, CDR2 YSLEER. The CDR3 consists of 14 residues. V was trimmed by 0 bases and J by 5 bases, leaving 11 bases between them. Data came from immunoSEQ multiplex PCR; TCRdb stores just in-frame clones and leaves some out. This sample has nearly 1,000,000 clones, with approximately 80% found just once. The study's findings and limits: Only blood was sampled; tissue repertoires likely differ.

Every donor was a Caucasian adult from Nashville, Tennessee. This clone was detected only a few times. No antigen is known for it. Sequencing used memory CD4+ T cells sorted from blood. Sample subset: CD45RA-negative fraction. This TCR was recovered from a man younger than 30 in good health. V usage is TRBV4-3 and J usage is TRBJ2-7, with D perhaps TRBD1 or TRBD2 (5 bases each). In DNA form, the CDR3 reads TGCGCCAGCAGCCAAGAGTGGGGGTCGGACGAGCAGTACTTC. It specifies CASSQEWGSDEQYF.